This TCR beta chain was obtained from a study of T cells in Graves' hyperthyroidism and ophthalmopathy. The CDR3 sequence is 13 residues long. The V gene lost 6 bases and the J gene lost 3 bases, with 11 bases spanning the gap. Per the germline V gene, CDR1 is MDHEN and CDR2 is SYDVKM. The sample holds a few counts of this clonotype. TCR beta CDR3 region amplification was performed from RNA transcripts. Initially, a first-round RT-PCR of the TCR CDR3 employed the HTBI primer set. TCRdb re-called the multiplex PCR reads through MiXCR, storing one row per CDR3 protein. The table lists a few hundred thousand distinct CDR3 sequences, 12% to 15% of them singletons, with 5.3% in the top ten. Graves' hyperthyroidism showing no ophthalmopathy progression within 18 months was considered stable.

This receptor was identified in a woman between 18 and 29 years old with Graves' hyperthyroidism. The chain recombines TRBV28 with TRBJ1-2, with D unresolved. Sequencing used blood. The CDR3 nucleotides are TGTGCCAGCAGCCCACGGGCGGACTATGGCTACACCTTC. Encoded protein: CASSPRADYGYTF.